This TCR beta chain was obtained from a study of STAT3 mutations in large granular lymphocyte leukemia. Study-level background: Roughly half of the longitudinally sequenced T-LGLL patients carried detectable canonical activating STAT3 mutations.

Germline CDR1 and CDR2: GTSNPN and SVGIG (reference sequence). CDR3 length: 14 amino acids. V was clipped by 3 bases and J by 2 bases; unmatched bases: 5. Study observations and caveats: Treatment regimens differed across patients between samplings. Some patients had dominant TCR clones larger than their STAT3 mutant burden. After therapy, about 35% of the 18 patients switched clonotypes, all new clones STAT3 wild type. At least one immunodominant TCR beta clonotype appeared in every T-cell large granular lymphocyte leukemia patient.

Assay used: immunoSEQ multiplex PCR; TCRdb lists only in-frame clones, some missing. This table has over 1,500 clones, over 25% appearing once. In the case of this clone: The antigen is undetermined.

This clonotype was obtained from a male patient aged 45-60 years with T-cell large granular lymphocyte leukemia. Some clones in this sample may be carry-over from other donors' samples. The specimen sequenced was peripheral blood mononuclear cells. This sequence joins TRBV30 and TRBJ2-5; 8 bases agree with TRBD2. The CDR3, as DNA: TGTGCCTGGAGCGACACTAGCGGACAAGAGACCCAGTACTTC. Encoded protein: CAWSDTSGQETQYF.